These 24 T cell receptor beta chains were all obtained from the same sample, sequenced in a study of blood T cell repertoires in COVID-19. Produced via immunoSEQ multiplex PCR; TCRdb's table is partial and in-frame only. This sample has about 87,000 clones, with around 86% found just once. Input material: peripheral blood. The receptors were gathered from a woman between 65 and 79 years old with acute or convalescent COVID-19.

This rearrangement joins TRBV21-1 to TRBJ1-2; the DNA was not used to check the table's D call, TRBD1. TRBV21-1 is a recognized pseudogene. The CDR3 is 15 residues long. CDR3 protein: CASSSGTGVNYGYTF. In DNA, the CDR3 is TGTGCCAGCAGCTCCGGGACAGGGGTGAACTATGGCTACACCTTC.

The chain carries TRBV28 and TRBJ1-2; 7 nucleotides line up with TRBD1. CDR1 and CDR2 from the germline V gene are MDHEN and SYDVKM. Trimming removed 3 bases from V and 4 bases from J; junction bases left unmatched: 2. This CDR3 spans 13 amino acids. Here the CDR3 reads CASSFRDSYGYTF. The CDR3 DNA sequence: TGTGCCAGCAGTTTCCGGGACAGCTATGGCTACACCTTC.

This sequence joins TRBV18 and TRBJ1-4, with 7 bases lining up with TRBD1. The length of the CDR3 is 15 residues. Germline values: CDR1 KGHSH, CDR2 LQKENI. With 2 bases clipped from V and 5 bases from J, the junction kept 5 bases outside the gene matches. CDR3 residues: CASSPTGQKNEKLFF. The CDR3 DNA is TGTGCCAGCTCACCAACGGGACAGAAAAATGAAAAACTGTTTTTT.

The chain carries TRBV25-1 and TRBJ1-1; D may be TRBD1 (6 bases). V gave up 8 bases and J gave up 4 bases, with 20 bases separating them. CDR1 is MGHDK, CDR2 SYGVNS, per germline. The CDR3 consists of 15 residues. CDR3 amino acids: CASAHGGATITEAFF. CDR3 nucleotides: TGTGCCAGCGCCCACGGGGGGGCCACGATCACTGAAGCTTTCTTT.

The V call is TRBV28, the J call TRBJ1-2; tentatively, D is TRBD1 (5 bases). Germline CDR1 is MDHEN and CDR2 is SYDVKM. The CDR3 contains 14 residues. The V end was cut by 11 bases, the J end by 1 base, with 17 bases between. The CDR3 DNA sequence: TGTGCCTCCCAGTATATGACAGTTAACTATGGCTACACCTTC. Translating gives CASQYMTVNYGYTF.

The chain recombines TRBV11-3 with TRBJ1-5; the D gene is possibly TRBD1 (5 bases). In germline, CDR1 is SGHNT, CDR2 YENEEA. CDR3 length equals 14 residues. The ends were cut back, 5 bases at V and 4 bases at J, with 12 bases in the middle. CDR3 residues: CASSPSGYNQPQHF. The CDR3 DNA is TGTGCCAGCAGCCCCTCAGGGTATAATCAGCCCCAGCATTTT.

The chain is built from TRBV21-1 and TRBJ2-1; TRBD2, the table's D call, was not compared with the DNA. TRBV21-1 is marked as a pseudogene. The CDR3 totals 16 residues. DNA of the CDR3: TGTGCCAGCAGCAAAGCGGGGCTAGCGGGGTACAATGAGCAGTTCTTC. Translation: CASSKAGLAGYNEQFF.

The V call is TRBV7-9, the J call TRBJ1-5; D remains ambiguous. Between the trimmed V and J ends, which lost 5 bases and 2 bases, there was a span of 19 bases. Germline CDR1 and CDR2: SEHNR and FQNEAQ (reference sequence). This CDR3 spans 17 amino acids. This chain's CDR3 is CASSPSPPGIGNQPQHF. The CDR3 DNA sequence: TGTGCCAGCAGCCCTAGCCCCCCCGGGATTGGCAATCAGCCCCAGCATTTT.

This clone was detected once. V is TRBV19 and J is TRBJ1-1; D is perhaps TRBD1 (5 bases). CDR1 is LNHDA and CDR2 is SQIVND in the germline V gene (reference sequence). Trimming took 5 bases from V and 1 from J, leaving 11 bases between them. The CDR3 is 14 residues long. The CDR3 reads CASSPRVENTEAFF. The CDR3 DNA reads TGTGCCAGTAGTCCCAGGGTGGAGAACACTGAAGCTTTCTTT.

V usage is TRBV5-1 and J usage is TRBJ1-1, with TRBD1 identical over 7 bases. The V gene's germline CDR1 is SGHRS and CDR2 YFSETQ. Losses at the gene ends were 3 bases for V and 0 bases for J; bases not matched to a gene: 17. The CDR3 covers 19 residues. CDR3 sequence (DNA): TGCGCCAGCAGCTCACCTCGACAGGGAAATTGGGGAATGAACACTGAAGCTTTCTTT. Its translation: CASSSPRQGNWGMNTEAFF.

This sequence joins TRBV19 and TRBJ1-4; D call uncertain. Germline assignment: CDR1 LNHDA and CDR2 SQIVND (reference sequence). The CDR3 extends over 13 amino acids. Trimming removed 2 bases from V and 7 bases from J, with 8 bases in between. CDR3 protein: CASSINGGEKLFF. CDR3 nucleotides: TGTGCCAGTAGTATAAATGGAGGTGAAAAACTGTTTTTT.

The J gene is TRBJ2-5, the V gene TRBV7-2; D perhaps matches TRBD1 (6 bases). The V gene lost 5 bases and the J gene lost 5 bases, with 15 bases spanning the gap. The CDR3 runs to 14 residues. Germline lookup yields CDR1 SGHTA and CDR2 FQGNSA. Here the CDR3 DNA reads TGTGCCAGCAGCAGATTTGGGGGCGAGGAGACCCAGTACTTC. It is translated as CASSRFGGEETQYF.

The V and J genes are TRBV3-1 (or the pseudogene TRBV3-2) and TRBJ1-1, with D possibly TRBD1 on 5 matching bases. The ends were cut back, 6 bases at V and 1 base at J, with 12 bases in the middle. This CDR3 contains 14 residues. The V gene's germline CDR1 is LGHDT and CDR2 YNNKEL (reference sequence). Written as DNA, the CDR3 is TGTGCCAGCAGGTTAACCGACAGGAACACTGAAGCTTTCTTT. This sequence encodes CASRLTDRNTEAFF.

This rearrangement joins TRBV5-4 to TRBJ2-3, with TRBD1 identical over 7 bases. The CDR3 has 13 residues. The germline CDR1 and CDR2 sequences are SGHNT and YYREEE (reference sequence). Unmatched junction bases numbered 6, after V lost 5 bases and J lost 6 bases. The CDR3 nucleotides are TGTGCCAGCAGGACAGGGTGGGGGGATACGCAGTATTTT. As protein: CASRTGWGDTQYF. Using reference TRBV5-4 and TRBJ2-3 for the parts outside the CDR3, the full variable domain is ETGVTQSPTHLIKTRGQQVTLRCSSQSGHNTVSWYQQALGQGPQFIFQYYREEENGRGNFPPRFSGLQFPNYSSELNVNALELDDSALYLCASRTGWGDTQYFGPGTRLTVL.

This clone was observed a few times. This sequence joins TRBV27 and TRBJ2-1; the match to TRBD1 covers 8 bases. There are 15 residues in the CDR3. Germline V gene lookup returns CDR1 MNHEY and CDR2 SMNVEV (reference sequence). V shed 4 bases and J 4 bases; nucleotides not matched to a gene: 6. CDR3 in amino acids: CASSSRQGWYNEQFF. In DNA form, the CDR3 reads TGTGCCAGCAGTTCTCGACAGGGGTGGTACAATGAGCAGTTCTTC.

This clone has just one count. This rearrangement joins TRBV5-4 to TRBJ2-2; 9 positions match TRBD2. With V trimmed by 2 bases and J by 1 base, 6 bases remained unmatched. The CDR3 totals 17 residues. The germline CDR1 and CDR2 sequences are SGHNT and YYREEE (reference sequence). CDR3 in amino acids: CASSLRKLAGNTGELFF. CDR3 bases: TGTGCCAGCAGCTTAAGAAAACTAGCGGGGAACACCGGGGAGCTGTTTTTT.

The V and J genes are TRBV7-9 and TRBJ1-4; 7 bases agree with TRBD1. The V and J ends lost 2 bases and 0 bases, in that order; junction bases with no gene match: 9. The V gene's germline CDR1 is SEHNR and CDR2 FQNEAQ (reference sequence). This CDR3 contains 18 residues. The CDR3 sequence: CASSLNAGGIATNEKLFF. The CDR3, as DNA: TGTGCCAGCAGCTTAAATGCAGGGGGGATAGCAACTAATGAAAAACTGTTTTTT.

This sequence joins TRBV19 and TRBJ2-7, with D tentatively TRBD1 (6 bases). The CDR3 runs 16 residues. The germline CDR1 and CDR2 sequences are LNHDA and SQIVND (reference sequence). V lost 1 base and J 2 bases, leaving 15 bases between the germline ends. CDR3 region: CASSIVYGQRTYEQYF. CDR3 bases: TGTGCCAGTAGTATAGTGTACGGACAGAGAACCTACGAGCAGTACTTC.

V and J are TRBV5-4 and TRBJ2-7; D gene uncertain. Trimming cost V 0 bases and J 7 bases, with 11 bases left between them. This CDR3 has 13 amino acids. Germline CDR1 is SGHNT and CDR2 is YYREEE (reference sequence). The CDR3 DNA reads as TGTGCCAGCAGCTTGGATCCGGGTTGGGAGCAGTACTTC. It codes for CASSLDPGWEQYF.

About this clone: At one end the junction does not follow the germline gene, possibly because of a read error. The V call is TRBV7-7, the J call TRBJ2-5, with D hard to call. Per the germline V gene, CDR1 is SSHAT and CDR2 is FNYEAQ (reference sequence). There are 11 residues in the CDR3. The CDR3 bases are TGTGCTAGCAGCCACGGGGAGACCCAGTACTTC. As protein: CASSHGETQYF.

Details on this clone: The germline gene is not matched at one end of the junction; a read error may be the cause. Other DNA sequences in this sample translate to the same CDR3. The chain recombines TRBV5-6 with TRBJ2-7; D is possibly TRBD1 (6 bases). Germline assignment: CDR1 SGHDT and CDR2 YYEEEE. The CDR3 covers 14 residues. CDR3 nucleotide sequence: TGTGCCAGCAGCGCCCTTGGGGGCGACACCGAGCAGTACTTT. Its translation: CASSALGGDTEQYF.

CDR3 sequence: CASSESWLAGWNTGELFF. The CDR3 DNA reads as TGCGCCAGCAGTGAGTCATGGCTAGCGGGATGGAACACCGGGGAGCTGTTTTTT. The genes are TRBV10-1 and TRBJ2-2, with TRBD2 matching 9 bases. Per the germline V gene, CDR1 is WNHNN and CDR2 is SYGVQD (reference sequence). The CDR3 contains 18 residues. The ends lost 0 bases at V and 1 base at J; junction bases unmatched: 6.

The V gene is TRBV7-2, the J gene TRBJ2-7; 7 bases are shared with TRBD2. CDR1 SGHTA and CDR2 FQGNSA come from the germline V gene. Trimming removed 1 base from V and 3 bases from J; junction bases left unmatched: 6. The CDR3 is 15 amino acids. CDR3 residues: CASSLGAGEYYEQYF. The DNA of the CDR3 is TGTGCCAGCAGCTTAGGGGCGGGGGAGTACTACGAGCAGTACTTC.

The rearrangement links TRBV5-1 to TRBJ1-1, with D perhaps matching TRBD1 (5 bases). The V end was cut by 2 bases, the J end by 3 bases, with 8 bases between. From germline, CDR1 is SGHRS and CDR2 YFSETQ. This CDR3 has 13 amino acids. CDR3 amino acids: CASSFGGDTEAFF. For the CDR3, the DNA is TGCGCCAGCAGCTTTGGGGGGGACACTGAAGCTTTCTTT.